The 20 T cell receptor beta chains below all came from one sample that was sequenced in a study of Tregs in tolerant kidney transplant recipients. The repertoire was sequenced with immunoSEQ multiplex PCR; TCRdb's copy has only in-frame clones and lacks some. Among about 94,000 clones listed, under 95% were seen once. The starting material was CD4+ T cells from blood, obtained before the transplant. The receptors were sampled from a human donor who received a combined kidney and bone marrow transplant.

The chain's CDR3 is CASSPDRDEQYF. DNA for the CDR3: TGTGCCAGCTCTCCCGACAGGGACGAGCAGTACTTC. The rearrangement uses TRBV18 and TRBJ2-7, with 7 bases identical to TRBD1. CDR3 length: 12 residues. Germline V gives CDR1 KGHSH, CDR2 LQKENI. The V and J ends lost 6 bases and 5 bases, in that order; junction bases with no gene match: 4.

CDR3 sequence reads: CAWRKPRGSPPDTDTQYF. CDR3 sequence (DNA): TGTGCCTGGAGGAAACCCCGAGGCAGTCCCCCGGACACAGATACGCAGTATTTT. The chain couples TRBV30 to TRBJ2-3; D gene ambiguous. V was pared by 3 bases and J by 2 bases, with 24 bases between. The CDR3 is 18 residues long. CDR1 and CDR2 from the germline V gene are GTSNPN and SVGIG (reference sequence).

The rearrangement joins TRBV6-5 to TRBJ2-1; TRBD2 aligns across 11 bases. V shed 7 bases and J 9 bases; nucleotides not matched to a gene: 8. This CDR3 has 14 residues. Germline assignment: CDR1 MNHEY and CDR2 SVGAGI. The CDR3 nucleotides read TGTGCCAGCACTTTAGCGGGAGGGATAGGTGAGCAGTTCTTC. Translating gives CASTLAGGIGEQFF.

CDR3 nucleotides: TGCAGCGTAAGGGACATCGGAGAGCCCCAGCATTTT. Its protein product is CSVRDIGEPQHF. The chain combines TRBV29-1 with TRBJ1-5; D is perhaps TRBD1 (6 bases). Trimming took off 6 bases at V and 8 bases at J, with 14 bases between the two ends. Germline V lookup: CDR1 SQVTM, CDR2 ANQGSEA. CDR3 length: 12 amino acids.

This clone was seen once. This chain uses TRBV28 with TRBJ1-1, with TRBD1 matching 10 bases. The ends lost 7 bases at V and 4 bases at J; junction bases unmatched: 3. The CDR3 runs to 13 residues. CDR1 and CDR2 from the germline V gene are MDHEN and SYDVKM. CDR3 sequence reads: CASTWTGGTEAFF. Here the CDR3 DNA reads TGTGCCAGCACCTGGACAGGGGGCACTGAAGCTTTCTTT.

This clone has a handful of counts. CDR3 residues: CSALLTEAFF. Here the CDR3 DNA reads TGCAGCGCCCTTCTCACTGAAGCTTTCTTT. The gene calls are TRBV29-1 and TRBJ1-1; D not resolved. The CDR3 is made up of 10 amino acids. Germline V CDR1 and CDR2: SQVTM, ANQGSEA. The germline V and J ends were trimmed by 7 bases and 4 bases, with 7 bases remaining between them.

The chain combines TRBV7-3 with TRBJ2-5; 7 nucleotides match TRBD2. J gave up 5 bases and V 6 bases, and 6 bases lay outside the gene matches. The V gene's germline CDR1 is SGHTA and CDR2 FQGTGA. This CDR3 has 13 amino acids. CDR3 region: CASRSTSAETQYF. CDR3 nucleotides: TGTGCCAGCAGGTCTACTAGCGCGGAGACCCAGTACTTC.

This rearrangement joins TRBV18 to TRBJ2-7; 7 bases match TRBD2. Germline CDR1 is KGHSH and CDR2 is LQKENI. This CDR3 contains 15 residues. V lost 0 bases to trimming and J lost 3 bases; unmatched junction nucleotides: 5. In DNA form, the CDR3 reads TGTGCCAGCTCACCACCAATGCGGGAGTTCTACGAGCAGTACTTC. Its translation: CASSPPMREFYEQYF.

The chain links TRBV30 to TRBJ2-1, with D possibly matching TRBD2 (5 bases). The CDR3 has 14 residues. V was trimmed by 3 bases and J by 6 bases, leaving 15 bases between them. CDR1 and CDR2 from the germline V gene are GTSNPN and SVGIG (reference sequence). CDR3 sequence: CAWSLILGSNEQFF. The DNA of the CDR3 is TGTGCCTGGAGCTTAATACTAGGGAGCAATGAGCAGTTCTTC.

The chain is built from TRBV15 and TRBJ1-3; maybe TRBD1 (6 bases). This CDR3 has 17 residues. Trimming left V 0 bases short and J 0 bases short, with 12 bases between. The V gene's germline CDR1 is LNHNV and CDR2 YYDKDF (reference sequence). The CDR3, as DNA: TGTGCCACCAGCAGAGATTGGGACAAGCGCTCTGGAAACACCATATATTTT. Translating gives CATSRDWDKRSGNTIYF.

The J gene is TRBJ2-5, the V gene TRBV14; no clear D. Deletions cut 0 bases from V and 9 bases from J, with 5 bases between. Germline V gene sequence: CDR1 SGHDN, CDR2 FVKESK. The CDR3 loop spans 11 amino acids. CDR3 amino acids: CASSQDAAQYF. In DNA form, the CDR3 reads TGTGCCAGCAGCCAAGACGCGGCCCAGTACTTC.

On this clone itself: One end of the junction fails to match germline, which may point to a read error. The rearrangement joins TRBV5-4 to TRBJ2-5; D is unclear. The CDR3 contains 15 residues. Germline CDR1 reads SGHNT; CDR2 reads YYREEE (reference sequence). CDR3 bases: TGTGCCAGCAGCTTGGAATTGATGGCAAAAGAGGCCCAGTACTTC. It yields the protein CASSLELMAKEAQYF.

The V call is TRBV7-8, the J call TRBJ2-3; 13 positions agree with TRBD2. Per the germline V gene, CDR1 is SGHVS and CDR2 is FQNEAQ. The length of the CDR3 is 19 residues. V trimming: 1 base; J trimming: 2 bases; junction bases outside the gene matches: 9. This CDR3 is CASSLVGLAGAGATDTQYF. CDR3 nucleotide sequence: TGTGCCAGCAGCTTAGTTGGACTAGCGGGAGCGGGGGCCACAGATACGCAGTATTTT.

V is TRBV6-6 and J is TRBJ2-5; 9 nucleotides line up with TRBD2. The junction had 7 bases not matched to a gene; V was cut back by 2 bases and J by 3 bases. The CDR3 spans 16 residues. CDR1 is MNHNY, CDR2 SVGAGI, per germline (reference sequence). CDR3 region: CASSYPAQRGEETQYF. The CDR3 nucleotides read TGTGCCAGCAGTTACCCGGCCCAGCGGGGGGAAGAGACCCAGTACTTC.

The DNA for the CDR3 is TGTGCCAGCAGCTTTGGGGGACTAGACGAGTTGAATGAGCAGTTCTTC. This encodes CASSFGGLDELNEQFF. V usage is TRBV7-3 and J usage is TRBJ2-1; 8 positions agree with TRBD2. The CDR3 sequence is 16 residues long. The V and J ends lost 3 bases and 7 bases, in that order; junction bases with no gene match: 11. Germline CDR1 reads SGHTA; CDR2 reads FQGTGA.

The V gene is TRBV5-1, the J gene TRBJ2-7, with 8 bases matching TRBD1. This CDR3 spans 16 amino acids. The germline CDR1 and CDR2 sequences are SGHRS and YFSETQ. V lost 0 bases, J lost 2 bases, and 7 bases stayed unmatched. CDR3: CASSLVYGTGTYEQYF. In DNA, the CDR3 is TGCGCCAGCAGCTTGGTCTATGGGACAGGTACCTACGAGCAGTACTTC.

The rearrangement joins TRBV7-9 to TRBJ1-1; 9 nucleotides agree with TRBD1. V dropped 0 bases and J dropped 0; count of bases not matched to a gene: 2. Looked up from germline, CDR1 is SEHNR and CDR2 is FQNEAQ (reference sequence). The CDR3 runs 16 residues. The CDR3 DNA reads TGTGCCAGCAGCTTAGCGCGGACAGGGGTGAACACTGAAGCTTTCTTT. This codes for CASSLARTGVNTEAFF.

The chain has TRBV9 and TRBJ2-6; 9 positions agree with TRBD1. The CDR3 is 18 residues long. V lost 0 bases and J lost 1; bases outside the gene matches: 5. Germline loops: CDR1 SGDLS, CDR2 YYNGEE. CDR3 amino acids: CASSVGNRGLSGANVLTF. In nucleotides, the CDR3 is TGTGCCAGCAGCGTAGGTAACAGGGGGCTTTCTGGGGCCAACGTCCTGACTTTC.

The chain couples TRBV6-6 to TRBJ2-7; 7 bases map to TRBD2. Looked up from germline, CDR1 is MNHNY and CDR2 is SVGAGI (reference sequence). V lost 8 bases and J lost 4; bases outside the gene matches: 17. The CDR3 sequence is 16 residues long. CDR3 loop: CASSVWGGVRWYEQYF. CDR3 sequence (DNA): TGTGCCAGCTCAGTTTGGGGGGGGGTTAGGTGGTACGAGCAGTACTTC.

V and J are TRBV19 and TRBJ1-2; possibly TRBD1 for D (6 bases). With 2 bases removed from V and 4 bases from J, the gap between germline ends came to 14 bases. In germline, CDR1 is LNHDA, CDR2 SQIVND (reference sequence). This CDR3 is built from 15 residues. The CDR3 coding sequence is TGTGCCAGTAGTATAACCCCGGACAGCGGCTATGGCTACACCTTC. Amino acids: CASSITPDSGYGYTF.